A single sample gave rise to the 7 T cell receptor beta chains below, sequenced in a study of T cell repertoires in cytomegalovirus infection. These receptors' antigens are unknown. TCRdb reprocessed the reads via MiXCR and lists one record per CDR3 protein. The sample consists of about 150,000 distinct CDR3 sequences, around 32% of them appearing once. The specimen comprised CD8+ T cells from cultured PBMCs, sampled from culture after CMV antigen stimulation. The receptors here all came from a human donor in good health (CMV status not recorded). Some clones in this sample may be carry-over from other donors' samples.

The V and J genes are TRBV4-1 and TRBJ1-5; 7 bases align to TRBD1. There are 15 residues in the CDR3. Germline values: CDR1 MGHRA, CDR2 YSYEKL. Trimming cost V 4 bases and J 3 bases; bases outside gene matches: 6. The CDR3 nucleotides are TGCGCCAGCAGCCCCCGGGACAGCTTCAATCAGCCCCAGCATTTT. This gives the protein CASSPRDSFNQPQHF.

This chain links TRBV18 with TRBJ2-7, with a tentative D call TRBD1 (5 bases). CDR1 and CDR2 from the germline V gene are KGHSH and LQKENI. This CDR3 spans 12 amino acids. V gave up 3 bases and J gave up 5 bases, with 8 bases separating them. The CDR3 DNA follows: TGTGCCAGCTCACCCGACAGCGACGAGCAGTACTTC. Translating gives CASSPDSDEQYF. Combining the CDR3 with reference TRBV18 and TRBJ2-7 gives the whole variable domain NAGVMQNPRHLVRRRGQEARLRCSPMKGHSHVYWYRQLPEEGLKFMVYLQKENIIDESGMPKERFSAEFPKEGPSILRIQQVVRGDSAAYFCASSPDSDEQYFGPGTRLTVT.

The rearrangement links TRBV5-4 to TRBJ2-2; 10 bases are a match to TRBD2. V lost 2 bases and J lost 1; bases outside the gene matches: 2. The CDR3 length is 16 residues. CDR1 is SGHNT and CDR2 is YYREEE in the germline V gene (reference sequence). The CDR3 DNA is TGTGCCAGCAGCTTAGCGGGGGGGCGGAACACCGGGGAGCTGTTTTTT. As protein: CASSLAGGRNTGELFF.

The chain couples TRBV7-9 to TRBJ2-2; D remains ambiguous. The ends were cut back, 10 bases at V and 4 bases at J, with 4 bases in the middle. Germline V CDR1 and CDR2: SEHNR, FQNEAQ (reference sequence). This CDR3 has 10 amino acids. CDR3 sequence (DNA): TGTGCCACCTTCACCGGGGAGCTGTTTTTT. Translating gives CATFTGELFF.

This chain connects TRBV10-3 to TRBJ2-7, with a possible D match to TRBD2 (6 bases). Germline assignment: CDR1 ENHRY and CDR2 SYGVKD. Trimming took 2 bases from V and 5 from J, leaving 7 bases between them. The CDR3 has 12 residues. CDR3 sequence (DNA): TGTGCCATCAGTGAGGGAGGGAACGAGCAGTACTTC. Translation: CAISEGGNEQYF.

This clonotype came up many times. The rearrangement links TRBV12-3 or TRBV12-4 to TRBJ2-7; unclear D gene. This CDR3 has 12 amino acids. V lost 5 bases and J 4 bases, leaving 9 bases between the germline ends. CDR3 nucleotide sequence: TGTGCCAGCAGTCTACAATTTTACGAGCAGTACTTC. Translation gives CASSLQFYEQYF.

This clonotype was detected only a few times. The gene calls are TRBV6-5 and TRBJ2-5; 8 positions match TRBD2. This CDR3 region has 15 residues. After removal of 4 bases from V and 5 bases from J, the junction contained 9 bases not matched to a gene. Per germline, CDR1 MNHEY and CDR2 SVGAGI. The CDR3 DNA reads as TGTGCCAGCAGTTCCACCGGGACTAGTAGCGAGACCCAGTACTTC. It specifies CASSSTGTSSETQYF.